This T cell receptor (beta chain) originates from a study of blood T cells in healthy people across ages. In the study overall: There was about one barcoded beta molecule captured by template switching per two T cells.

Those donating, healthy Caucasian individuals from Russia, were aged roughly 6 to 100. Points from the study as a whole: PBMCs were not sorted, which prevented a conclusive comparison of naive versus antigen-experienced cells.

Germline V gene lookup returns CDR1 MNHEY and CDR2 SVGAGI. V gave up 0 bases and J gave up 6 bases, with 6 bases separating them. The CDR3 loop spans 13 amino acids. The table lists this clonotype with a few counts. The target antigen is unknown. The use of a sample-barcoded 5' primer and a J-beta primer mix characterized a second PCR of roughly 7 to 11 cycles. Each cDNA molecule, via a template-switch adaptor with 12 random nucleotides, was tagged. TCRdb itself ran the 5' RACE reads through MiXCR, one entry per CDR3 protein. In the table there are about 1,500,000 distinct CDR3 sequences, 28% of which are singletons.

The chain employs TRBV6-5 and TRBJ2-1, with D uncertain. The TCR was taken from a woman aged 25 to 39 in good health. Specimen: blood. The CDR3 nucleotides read TGTGCCAGCAGTTACTCGATAGGCAATGAGCAGTTCTTC. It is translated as CASSYSIGNEQFF.